The 14 T cell receptor beta chains given below trace back to one sample, sequenced in a study of CD8 T cells in Susac syndrome. cDNA came from about 0.5 to 1 ug RNA primed by random hexamers. TCRdb called the immunoSEQ multiplex PCR reads again in MiXCR, with one record for every CDR3 protein. The sample includes under 95,000 distinct CDR3 sequences, 85% to 95% of them seen just once. Sequenced: CD8+ T cells from PBMCs. These receptors all come from a human donor with Susac syndrome.

The rearrangement links TRBV4-3 to TRBJ2-7; TRBD1 aligns across 10 bases. The germline gives CDR1 LGHNA, CDR2 YSLEER. This CDR3 contains 16 residues. Germline trimming cut 0 bases from V and 3 bases from J; bases unmatched to any gene: 5. The CDR3 DNA reads TGCGCCAGCAGCCAAGATCTTGGGACAGGGGACTACGAGCAGTACTTC. It is translated as CASSQDLGTGDYEQYF.

This clonotype was counted a single time. The CDR3 coding sequence is TGTGCCTGGAGTGTACTAGCGGGACGGGAGCAGTACTTC. Its protein is CAWSVLAGREQYF. The chain combines TRBV30 with TRBJ2-7, with 10 bases matching TRBD2. The length of the CDR3 is 13 residues. Germline trimming cut 0 bases from V and 7 bases from J; bases unmatched to any gene: 3. CDR1 is GTSNPN and CDR2 is SVGIG in the germline V gene (reference sequence). Drawing the rest from reference TRBV30 and TRBJ2-7, the complete variable domain is SQTIHQWPATLVQPVGSPLSLECTVEGTSNPNLYWYRQAAGRGLQLLFYSVGIGQISSEVPQNLSASRPQDRQFILSSKKLLLSDSGFYLCAWSVLAGREQYFGPGTRLTVT.

V usage is TRBV20-1 and J usage is TRBJ2-3, with 9 bases fitting TRBD2. Germline loops: CDR1 DFQATT, CDR2 SNEGSKA (reference sequence). The CDR3 consists of 16 residues. J lost 2 bases, V lost 7 bases, and 13 bases had no gene match. For the CDR3, the DNA is TGCAGTGTCCTGTTGACTAGCGGCTCATACACAGATACGCAGTATTTT. Translation gives CSVLLTSGSYTDTQYF.

The chain couples TRBV7-9 to TRBJ2-1, with 13 bases aligning to TRBD2. With V trimmed by 4 bases and J by 2 bases, 5 bases remained unmatched. Germline V gene data show CDR1 as SEHNR and CDR2 as FQNEAQ (reference sequence). The CDR3 has 17 residues. Written as DNA, the CDR3 is TGTGCCAGCAGCTCCCGACTAGCGGGAGGTACCTACAATGAGCAGTTCTTC. Residues: CASSSRLAGGTYNEQFF.

The chain carries TRBV4-2 and TRBJ2-5; 12 bases fit TRBD1. CDR1 and CDR2 from the germline V gene are LGHNA and YNFKEQ. The J segment lost 5 bases and the V segment lost 3 bases, leaving 7 bases of the junction unmatched. The CDR3 extends over 16 amino acids. The CDR3 nucleotides read TGTGCCAGCAGCCAGGGGGGACAGGGGGCGTACGAGACCCAGTACTTC. Its translation: CASSQGGQGAYETQYF.

J is TRBJ2-1 and V is TRBV24-1; 13 bases map to TRBD2. CDR1 and CDR2 from the germline V gene are KGHDR and SFDVKD. V shed 4 bases and J 8 bases; nucleotides not matched to a gene: 4. This CDR3 contains 15 residues. The DNA of the CDR3 is TGTGCCACCAGTGAGGGACTAGCGGGATCCGATGAGCAGTTCTTC. Amino acid sequence: CATSEGLAGSDEQFF.

J is TRBJ2-7 and V is TRBV3-1; D unclear. V was clipped by 4 bases and J by 0 bases, with 13 bases between them. Germline V gene lookup returns CDR1 LGHDT and CDR2 YNNKEL (reference sequence). This CDR3 contains 15 residues. CDR3 DNA sequence: TGTGCCAGCAGCCCCGCCGCTCTAGTCTCCTACGAGCAGTACTTC. It yields the protein CASSPAALVSYEQYF.

This chain links TRBV19 with TRBJ2-7; 7 bases are a match to TRBD1. The CDR3 sequence is 17 residues long. V was clipped by 6 bases and J by 2 bases; unmatched bases: 16. Germline values: CDR1 LNHDA, CDR2 SQIVND (reference sequence). The CDR3 reads CASSDWTGQLNAYEQYF. DNA of the CDR3: TGTGCCAGTAGCGACTGGACAGGTCAGCTCAACGCCTACGAGCAGTACTTC.

The V and J genes are TRBV6-5 and TRBJ2-2; D not resolved. This CDR3 region has 15 residues. With 2 bases removed from V and 4 bases from J, the gap between germline ends came to 11 bases. The germline gives CDR1 MNHEY, CDR2 SVGAGI. As DNA, the CDR3 is TGTGCCAGCAGTTACCCTGCTTCGAGCACCGGGGAGCTGTTTTTT. It codes for CASSYPASSTGELFF.

V gene TRBV20-1 combines with J gene TRBJ2-5; 7 bases are a match to TRBD2. Trimming at V came to 8 bases and at J to 3 bases, leaving 9 bases not matched to a gene. The CDR3 runs 13 residues. CDR1 is DFQATT and CDR2 is SNEGSKA in the germline V gene (reference sequence). CDR3 in amino acids: CSTVLAGEETQYF. CDR3 bases: TGCAGTACCGTTCTGGCGGGAGAAGAGACCCAGTACTTC.

The V and J genes are TRBV13 and TRBJ2-4; D is undetermined. V was clipped by 1 base and J by 3 bases, with 13 bases between them. This CDR3 has 16 residues. Germline V CDR1 and CDR2: PRHDT, FYEKMQ (reference sequence). CDR3 residues: CASSLEVVGVKNIQYF. The CDR3 nucleotides are TGTGCCAGCAGCTTAGAAGTTGTTGGGGTCAAAAACATTCAGTACTTC.

This clonotype was seen only once. CDR3 region: CASSFTENYGYTF. The CDR3 DNA is TGTGCCAGCAGTTTTACAGAAAACTATGGCTACACCTTC. The rearrangement uses TRBV27 and TRBJ1-2; D is unresolved. Germline CDR1 MNHEY, CDR2 SMNVEV (reference sequence). Trimming took 3 bases from V and 2 from J, leaving 7 bases between them. The CDR3 extends over 13 amino acids.

The V call is TRBV4-2, the J call TRBJ2-1; possibly TRBD1 for D (6 bases). Germline values: CDR1 LGHNA, CDR2 YNFKEQ. This CDR3 is built from 14 residues. V was clipped by 0 bases and J by 6 bases, with 9 bases between them. The CDR3 bases are TGTGCCAGCAGCCAAGAAGACAGGCCCAATGAGCAGTTCTTC. Translation gives CASSQEDRPNEQFF.

The chain uses TRBV29-1 and TRBJ2-1, with 8 positions matching TRBD2. V lost 5 bases, J lost 3 bases, and 3 bases stayed unmatched. The CDR3 is 13 residues long. In germline, CDR1 is SQVTM, CDR2 ANQGSEA. DNA for the CDR3: TGCAGCGTTCAAGCGGGAGACTACAATGAGCAGTTCTTC. It yields the protein CSVQAGDYNEQFF.